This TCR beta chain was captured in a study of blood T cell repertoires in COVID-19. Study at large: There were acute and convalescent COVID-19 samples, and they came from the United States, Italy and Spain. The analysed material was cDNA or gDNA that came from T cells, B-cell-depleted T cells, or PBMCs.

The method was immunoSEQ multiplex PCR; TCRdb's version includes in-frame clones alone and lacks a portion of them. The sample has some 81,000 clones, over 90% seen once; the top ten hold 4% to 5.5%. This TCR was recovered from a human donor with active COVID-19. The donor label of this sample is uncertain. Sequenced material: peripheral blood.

The CDR3 coding sequence is TGCGCCAGCAGACCGCTAGCCACCCGACTCTACAATGAGCAGTTCTTC. Translation gives CASRPLATRLYNEQFF. This sequence joins TRBV5-1 and TRBJ2-1; tentative D call: TRBD2 (5 bases). The V end lost 5 bases, the J end lost 3 bases, and 18 bases lay between the germline ends. The germline gives CDR1 SGHRS, CDR2 YFSETQ. The CDR3 extends over 16 amino acids.